This TCR beta chain was sequenced in a study of cytomegalovirus exposure and HLA in healthy donors. Regarding the study as a whole: There were several of the most significant clusters that appeared linked to common viral pathogens in a later analysis. For TCR beta chains, V- and J-gene trimming was later linked to a missense DCLRE1C variant. Analyzed later, association rates of TCRs varied across HLA loci, with DRB1 most and HLA-C fewest.

As for this clone: Antigen unknown.

The length of the CDR3 is 11 residues. The germline CDR1 and CDR2 sequences are MDHEN and SYDVKM. V lost 4 bases to trimming and J lost 14 bases; unmatched junction nucleotides: 3. The study ran its PCR with 60 Vbeta and 13 Jbeta primers. Measured with immunoSEQ multiplex PCR; TCRdb has only the in-frame clones, and not every one. The repertoire holds fewer than 200,000 clones, with 75% to 80% as singletons. V usage is TRBV28 and J usage is TRBJ1-4; TRBD1 agrees at 8 bases. Sample: PBMCs. This receptor was identified in a man aged 35 to 55 in good health and CMV-seropositive. Here the CDR3 DNA reads TGTGCCAGCAGTTCCGGGACAGGCCTGTTTTTT. Translated: CASSSGTGLFF.